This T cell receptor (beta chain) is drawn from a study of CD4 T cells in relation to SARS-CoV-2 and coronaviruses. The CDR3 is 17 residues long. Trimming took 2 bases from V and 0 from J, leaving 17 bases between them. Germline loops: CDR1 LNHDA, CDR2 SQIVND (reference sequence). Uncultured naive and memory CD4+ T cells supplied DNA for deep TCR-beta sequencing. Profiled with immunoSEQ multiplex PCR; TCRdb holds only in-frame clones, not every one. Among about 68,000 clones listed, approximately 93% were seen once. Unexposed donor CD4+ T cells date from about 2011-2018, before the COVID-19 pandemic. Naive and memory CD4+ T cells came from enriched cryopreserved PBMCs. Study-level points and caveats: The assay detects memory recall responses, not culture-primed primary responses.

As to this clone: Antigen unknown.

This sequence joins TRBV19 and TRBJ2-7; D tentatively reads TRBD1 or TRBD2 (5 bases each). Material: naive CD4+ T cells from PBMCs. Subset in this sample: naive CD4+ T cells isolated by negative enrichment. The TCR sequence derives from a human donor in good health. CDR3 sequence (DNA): TGTGCCAGTAGTATATATGGGGGAAGGGAAGACTCCTACGAGCAGTACTTC. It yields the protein CASSIYGGREDSYEQYF.